Listed here are 18 T cell receptor beta chains from one sample, sequenced in a study of cytomegalovirus exposure and HLA in healthy donors. Assay: immunoSEQ multiplex PCR; the TCRdb copy retains only in-frame clones and omits some. The data contain under 250,000 clones, more than 75% of them singletons. Sequencing was performed on PBMCs. The source is a woman younger than 35 in good health and CMV-seropositive.

The rearrangement joins TRBV27 to TRBJ2-1; perhaps TRBD2 as D (5 bases). The CDR3 consists of 13 residues. Looked up from germline, CDR1 is MNHEY and CDR2 is SMNVEV (reference sequence). The V end lost 1 base, the J end lost 12 bases, and 13 bases lay between the germline ends. CDR3 coding DNA: TGTGCCAGCAGTTTATTGTACCGGGAAGGGCAGTTCTTC. Its translation is CASSLLYREGQFF.

The count of this clone is one. This rearrangement joins TRBV7-6 to TRBJ2-2; TRBD1 might be the D (5 bases). This CDR3 spans 17 amino acids. Trimming removed 0 bases at V and 7 bases at J, with 18 bases between. The germline V gene has CDR1 SGHVS and CDR2 FNYEAQ. The CDR3 nucleotides are TGTGCCAGCAGCTTAGCGCAGGGAAGGGCACTTTTCGGGGAGCTGTTTTTT. This codes for CASSLAQGRALFGELFF.

V gene TRBV4-1 combines with J gene TRBJ1-1; 9 bases line up with TRBD1. The V and J ends lost 5 bases and 8 bases, in that order; junction bases with no gene match: 12. The CDR3 length is 15 residues. Germline assignment: CDR1 MGHRA and CDR2 YSYEKL. DNA of the CDR3: TGCGCCAGCAGCAACCGACAGGGGGTTGAACGGGAAGCTTTCTTT. This encodes CASSNRQGVEREAFF.

The gene calls are TRBV5-1 and TRBJ2-7; D remains unclear. Trimming cost V 1 base and J 6 bases, with 8 bases left between them. The CDR3 contains 12 residues. Per germline, CDR1 SGHRS and CDR2 YFSETQ. In DNA, the CDR3 is TGCGCCAGCAGCTTGAGAGAATCCGAGCAGTACTTC. It yields the protein CASSLRESEQYF.

J is TRBJ2-4 and V is TRBV6-5; D gene ambiguous. Trimming removed 5 bases at V and 5 bases at J, with 7 bases between. Germline CDR1 MNHEY, CDR2 SVGAGI. This CDR3 is 12 amino acids long. CDR3 sequence (DNA): TGTGCCAGCAGTAATAGAGAAAACATTCAGTACTTC. It translates to CASSNRENIQYF.

V is TRBV6-5 and J is TRBJ2-7; D not certain. V lost 5 bases and J 2 bases, leaving 16 bases between the germline ends. The CDR3 has 15 residues. In germline, CDR1 is MNHEY, CDR2 SVGAGI. The CDR3 bases are TGTGCCAGCAGTCCCGACATACCCATAGCCTACGAGCAGTACTTC. It yields the protein CASSPDIPIAYEQYF.

The V and J genes are TRBV28 and TRBJ2-6, with D possibly TRBD1 on 6 matching bases. V dropped 6 bases and J dropped 0 bases, with 18 bases sitting between them. The CDR3 loop spans 18 amino acids. Germline CDR1 reads MDHEN; CDR2 reads SYDVKM. CDR3 loop: CASRPTGQFYSGANVLTF. The CDR3 DNA reads TGTGCCAGCAGACCGACAGGACAGTTTTACTCTGGGGCCAACGTCCTGACTTTC.

CDR3 DNA sequence: TGTGCCAGCAGCTTATTTCGATTTCCAGTCCTTCCCTACGAGCAGTACTTC. It is translated as CASSLFRFPVLPYEQYF. V and J are TRBV5-5 and TRBJ2-7; D gene ambiguous. Per the germline V gene, CDR1 is SGHKS and CDR2 is YYEKEE (reference sequence). Trimming pared 2 bases from V and 2 bases from J, leaving 20 bases between. The CDR3 length is 17 residues.

This chain links TRBV7-6 with TRBJ1-1; D might be TRBD1 (6 bases). Trimming pared 5 bases from V and 2 bases from J, leaving 12 bases between. CDR3 length: 14 residues. CDR1 is SGHVS and CDR2 is FNYEAQ in the germline V gene. The CDR3 DNA follows: TGTGCCAGCAGCCTAAAAGGGGGAAACACTGAAGCTTTCTTT. Protein: CASSLKGGNTEAFF.

V gene TRBV29-1 combines with J gene TRBJ2-1; possible D gene TRBD1, 6 bases. In germline, CDR1 is SQVTM, CDR2 ANQGSEA. The CDR3 spans 12 residues. With 7 bases removed from V and 6 bases from J, the gap between germline ends came to 13 bases. The CDR3 DNA is TGCAGCGCCGAGACAGGAGCCAATGAGCAGTTCTTC. This codes for CSAETGANEQFF.

The gene calls are TRBV29-1 and TRBJ2-1, with 8 bases matching TRBD2. Germline CDR1 SQVTM, CDR2 ANQGSEA. The J segment lost 6 bases and the V segment lost 0 bases, leaving 4 bases of the junction unmatched. The CDR3 has 14 residues. CDR3 DNA sequence: TGCAGCGTTGAAGAAGGCGGGAGGATCAATGAGCAGTTCTTC. This encodes CSVEEGGRINEQFF.

The chain is built from TRBV5-1 and TRBJ1-1, with a weak D call TRBD1 (6 bases). This CDR3 comprises 15 residues. Germline V gene data show CDR1 as SGHRS and CDR2 as YFSETQ. The V end lost 3 bases, the J end lost 1 base, and 13 bases lay between the germline ends. Here the CDR3 DNA reads TGCGCCAGCAGCTCACAGGCCAGGGGGAACACTGAAGCTTTCTTT. It translates to CASSSQARGNTEAFF.

The J gene is TRBJ2-1, the V gene TRBV15, with a weak D call TRBD1 (5 bases). Between the trimmed V and J ends, which lost 3 bases and 10 bases, there was a span of 10 bases. Germline V lookup: CDR1 LNHNV, CDR2 YYDKDF (reference sequence). CDR3 length: 12 residues. The chain's CDR3 is CATSRAPGEQFF. In nucleotides, the CDR3 is TGTGCCACCAGCAGGGCTCCAGGGGAGCAGTTCTTC. The entire variable domain, with the rest obtained from reference TRBV15 and TRBJ2-1, is as follows: DAMVIQNPRYQVTQFGKPVTLSCSQTLNHNVMYWYQQKSSQAPKLLFHYYDKDFNNEADTPDNFQSRRPNTSFCFLDIRSPGLGDTAMYLCATSRAPGEQFFGPGTRLTVL.

The gene calls are TRBV27 and TRBJ1-5; no definite D call. The CDR3 covers 13 residues. V lost 7 bases and J lost 11, with 18 bases in between. The germline V gene encodes CDR1 MNHEY and CDR2 SMNVEV (reference sequence). The CDR3 bases are TGTGCCAGCAAAAGTCCGGATCTCGAGGCCCAGCATTTT. Amino acid sequence: CASKSPDLEAQHF.

The V call is TRBV28, the J call TRBJ2-6; D gene uncertain. Germline loops: CDR1 MDHEN, CDR2 SYDVKM. V lost 7 bases to trimming and J lost 16 bases, with 8 bases between them. The CDR3 sequence is 9 residues long. In nucleotides, the CDR3 is TGTGCCAGCAAAGCTATACTGACTTTC. It translates to CASKAILTF. Full variable domain (missing parts from reference TRBV28 and TRBJ2-6): DVKVTQSSRYLVKRTGEKVFLECVQDMDHENMFWYRQDPGLGLRLIYFSYDVKMKEKGDIPEGYSVSREKKERFSLILESASTNQTSMYLCASKAILTFGAGSRLTVL.

This clone showed up just once. This sequence joins TRBV9 and TRBJ2-1; the D is unclear. CDR1 SGDLS and CDR2 YYNGEE come from the germline V gene. With 3 bases removed from V and 7 bases from J, the gap between germline ends came to 8 bases. This CDR3 is built from 12 residues. The CDR3: CASSAQLNEQFF. DNA of the CDR3: TGTGCCAGCAGCGCCCAGTTGAATGAGCAGTTCTTC.

This chain connects TRBV4-1 to TRBJ2-7; TRBD2 matches 7 bases. The CDR3 is 15 amino acids. In germline, CDR1 is MGHRA, CDR2 YSYEKL. V gave up 0 bases and J gave up 2 bases; unmatched junction bases: 4. The CDR3: CASSQEASGTYEQYF. CDR3 nucleotides: TGCGCCAGCAGCCAAGAAGCGAGCGGGACCTACGAGCAGTACTTC.

In its sample, this clone was seen once. J is TRBJ2-1 and V is TRBV2, with D unresolved. CDR1 is SNHLY and CDR2 is FYNNEI in the germline V gene. The V end was cut by 4 bases, the J end by 5 bases, with 6 bases between. The CDR3 totals 12 residues. The CDR3 reads CASSAFDNEQFF. The CDR3 DNA is TGTGCCAGCAGTGCTTTCGACAATGAGCAGTTCTTC.